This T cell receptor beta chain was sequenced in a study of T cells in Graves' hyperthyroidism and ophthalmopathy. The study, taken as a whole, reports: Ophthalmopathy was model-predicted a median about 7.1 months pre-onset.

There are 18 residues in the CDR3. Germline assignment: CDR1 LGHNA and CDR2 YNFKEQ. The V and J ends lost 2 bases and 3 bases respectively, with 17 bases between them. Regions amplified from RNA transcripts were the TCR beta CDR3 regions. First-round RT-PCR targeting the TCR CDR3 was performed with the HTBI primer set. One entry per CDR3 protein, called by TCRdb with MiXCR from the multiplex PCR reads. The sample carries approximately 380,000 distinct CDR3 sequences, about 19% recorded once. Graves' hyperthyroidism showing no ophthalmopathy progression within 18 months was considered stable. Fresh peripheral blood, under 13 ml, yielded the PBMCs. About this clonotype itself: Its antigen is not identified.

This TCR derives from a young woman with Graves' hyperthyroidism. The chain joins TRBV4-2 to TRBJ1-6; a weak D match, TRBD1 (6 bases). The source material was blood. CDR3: CASSQSRGRQDYNSPLHF. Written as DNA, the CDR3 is TGTGCCAGCAGCCAAAGTAGAGGCCGACAGGACTATAATTCACCCCTCCACTTT.